The clone carrying this T cell receptor (beta chain) was seen many times. Quantitative 5'-RACE with molecular barcodes generated TCR beta libraries. TCRdb reanalysed the 5' RACE reads using MiXCR and keeps one entry per CDR3 protein. Of around 210,000 distinct CDR3 sequences in the sample, 7% to 10% were seen once. The entry originates in a study of CD8 T cells in ankylosing spondylitis. Sequencing was carried out using blood, either unsorted or a sorted T cell fraction (not recorded which). The sequence came from a female donor with ankylosing spondylitis or in good health (not recorded which).

CDR3 nucleotides: TGTGCCAGCTCACCGCACGGGCCGACTGACACAGATACGCAGTATTTT. As protein: CASSPHGPTDTDTQYF. This chain joins TRBV18 and TRBJ2-3; unclear D gene. The germline V gene encodes CDR1 KGHSH and CDR2 LQKENI. The CDR3 totals 16 residues. Deletions cut 3 bases from V and 2 bases from J, with 15 bases between.